This T cell receptor beta chain originates from a study of CD8+CD57+ T cells in acquired aplastic anemia. Whole-study context: Sorted CD4+ and CD8+ cells gave an average of approximately 3.1 ug of DNA. General study results and limits: Researchers report that approximately 28 CD8+ CDR3 sequences appeared in both patients and controls.

CDR1 and CDR2 (germline): SNHLY, FYNNEI. The length of the CDR3 is 16 amino acids, counting both ends. On this clonotype: Its antigen is unidentified. Since the CDR3 does not end with the conserved phenylalanine or tryptophan, this likely comes from a read error. The limits of the CDR3 on the DNA are not certain, so only TCRdb's listed CDR3 is given.

Researchers used genomic DNA as the template to profile TCR beta VDJ and CDR3. TCRdb reanalysed the reads using MiXCR and keeps one entry per CDR3 protein. The profile shows about 260,000 distinct CDR3 sequences, approximately 79% of them singletons. Those patients picked for sequencing had displayed CD8+CD57+ cell expansion on flow cytometry. Every patient had severe acquired aplastic anemia. Untreated patients provided the blood samples, with no therapy given before sampling. The V and J genes are TRBV2 and TRBJ1-1; the table's D call of TRBD1 was not tested on the DNA. This sequence originates from a human donor with aplastic anemia. Sequenced sample: sorted CD4+, CD8+, or CD8+CD57+ T cells (not recorded which) from PBMCs. CDR3 sequence reads: CASSEGGTGVNIVGFV.